What follows describes a single TCR beta chain. Profiling relied on immunoSEQ multiplex PCR, and the TCRdb table lists in-frame clones only, not all of them. The data contain some 130,000 clones, about nine tenths of them singletons. These data belong to a study of control samples from healthy donors and cancer patients. Sequences were obtained from blood. The sequence was obtained from a man aged 35 to 55 in good health.

The CDR3 DNA reads TGCGCCAGCAGCCGGACTAGCGGAGAAGAGACCCAGTACTTC. This sequence encodes CASSRTSGEETQYF. The chain recombines TRBV10-2 with TRBJ2-5; 10 nucleotides line up with TRBD2. This CDR3 contains 14 residues. The germline CDR1 and CDR2 sequences are WSHSY and SAAADI. Germline trimming cut 6 bases from V and 3 bases from J; bases unmatched to any gene: 4.